The rows below give T cell receptor beta chains drawn from one sample of a study of shared clonotypes between healthy human individuals. Sequencing used immunoSEQ multiplex PCR; TCRdb keeps in-frame clones, though not all of them. The data hold some 980,000 clones, with 76% observed a single time. Sequencing used memory CD4+ T cells sorted from blood. The receptors were gathered from a man aged 18-30 years in good health. Both conserved end residues are part of each CDR3. A D gene is named only where the DNA matches it firmly. Expanded clones get a size class; other rows say once, few or many, or leave the size out.

j_call v_call d_call clone_size cdr3_nt cdr3_aa
TRBJ1-1 TRBV9 TRBD1 once TGTGCCAGCAGCACCCAGACAGGGGGCATCACTGAAGCTTTCTTT CASSTQTGGITEAFF
TRBJ1-5 TRBV19 - - TGTGCCAGTAGTATAAATGGACCTTATCAGCCCCAGCATTTT CASSINGPYQPQHF
TRBJ1-6 TRBV19 - many TGTGCCAGTGGGCGGACATCCCTCCACTTT CASGRTSLHF
TRBJ2-3 TRBV5-6 TRBD2 once TGTGCCAGCAGCGGACTTTGGGGACTAGAGACAGATACGCAGTATTTT CASSGLWGLETDTQYF
TRBJ2-1 TRBV11-3 TRBD2 - TGTGCCAGCAGCTCGTCGGGGACTAGCGGTTACAATGAGCAGTTCTTC CASSSSGTSGYNEQFF
TRBJ2-5 TRBV6-6 TRBD1 once TGTGCCAGCAGTTATGCACAGGGGTCCGAGACCCAGTACTTC CASSYAQGSETQYF
TRBJ2-3 TRBV11-3 - - TGTGCCAGCAGCTTAGACCCAGCGTCGGATACGCAGTATTTT CASSLDPASDTQYF
TRBJ2-1 TRBV28 - - TGTGCCAGCAGTGTCCCACCTGGGTCCAATGAGCAGTTCTTC CASSVPPGSNEQFF
TRBJ2-1 TRBV7-9 - - TGTGCCAGCAGCCCGCGATCGGAATCTGAGCAGTTCTTC CASSPRSESEQFF
TRBJ2-7 TRBV13 - - TGTGCCAGCAGCTCCCGCTACGAGCAGTACTTC CASSSRYEQYF
TRBJ1-4 TRBV21-1 - - TGTGCCAGGATGCGGGGGGGCCCGTGGGAGGAAAAACTGTTTTTT CARMRGGPWEEKLFF
TRBJ1-5 TRBV18 - few TGTGCCAGCTCACCGGGTGGCAATCAGCCCCAGCATTTT CASSPGGNQPQHF
TRBJ1-6 TRBV5-1 - - TGCGCCAGCAGCAGTTCCACATATAATTCACCCCTCCACTTT CASSSSTYNSPLHF
TRBJ1-6 TRBV5-4 - - TGTGCCAGCAGCTTGGACAGGCCTTATAATTCACCCCTCCACTTT CASSLDRPYNSPLHF
TRBJ2-7 TRBV6-5 TRBD2 - TGTGCCAGCAGTTATCACCTAGCGGGAAGGAGAGAGCAGTACTTC CASSYHLAGRREQYF
TRBJ2-2 TRBV30 - many TGTGCCTGGAGTGTACATCGCGGCGCTAGGAACACCGGGGAGCTGTTTTTT CAWSVHRGARNTGELFF
TRBJ1-2 TRBV28 TRBD1 once TGTGCCAGCAGCGTTGACAGGGGGTATGGCTACACCTTC CASSVDRGYGYTF
TRBJ2-7 TRBV5-4 - few TGTGCCAGCAGCCGAGGGGGGGCGGCCTACGAGCAGTACTTC CASSRGGAAYEQYF
TRBJ1-2 TRBV4-3 - - TGCGCCAGCAGCCCCGGGGCAGGGGTATCCTATGGCTACACCTTC CASSPGAGVSYGYTF
TRBJ1-5 TRBV5-1 - - TGCGCCAGCAGCTTGGTCCCAGATAGCAATCAGCCCCAGCATTTT CASSLVPDSNQPQHF
TRBJ2-5 TRBV12-5 - - TGTGCTAGTGGTTTGGATACTGGGGACCAAGAGACCCAGTACTTC CASGLDTGDQETQYF
TRBJ1-6 TRBV7-9 - many TGTGCCAGCAGCTTAAGGACCCCCGATGGTTCACCCCTCCACTTT CASSLRTPDGSPLHF
TRBJ1-1 TRBV4-1 TRBD1 - TGCGCCAGCAGCCAAGAAAAGACAGGGGGAAACACTGAAGCTTTCTTT CASSQEKTGGNTEAFF
TRBJ1-1 TRBV10-2 - - TGCGCCAGCAGTGAGGGTCCCTTCCTACTAGAGAACACTGAAGCTTTCTTT CASSEGPFLLENTEAFF
TRBJ1-2 TRBV6-5 - - TGTGCCAGCCTCAGTTTCAGGGAGGATGGCTACACCTTC CASLSFREDGYTF
TRBJ2-1 TRBV9 - - TGTGCCAGCAGCGTAGACTGGATCAATGAGCAGTTCTTC CASSVDWINEQFF
TRBJ2-5 TRBV15 TRBD2 few TGTGCCACCAGCAGGGGACTAGAAGGACAAGAGACCCAGTACTTC CATSRGLEGQETQYF
TRBJ1-1 TRBV19 - - TGTGCCAGTAGTATAGAGGGTAGGCAGCGGAACACTGAAGCTTTCTTT CASSIEGRQRNTEAFF
TRBJ2-7 TRBV7-8 TRBD2 once TGTGCCAGCAGCTTACTAGCGGGAGCCTACGAGCAGTACTTC CASSLLAGAYEQYF